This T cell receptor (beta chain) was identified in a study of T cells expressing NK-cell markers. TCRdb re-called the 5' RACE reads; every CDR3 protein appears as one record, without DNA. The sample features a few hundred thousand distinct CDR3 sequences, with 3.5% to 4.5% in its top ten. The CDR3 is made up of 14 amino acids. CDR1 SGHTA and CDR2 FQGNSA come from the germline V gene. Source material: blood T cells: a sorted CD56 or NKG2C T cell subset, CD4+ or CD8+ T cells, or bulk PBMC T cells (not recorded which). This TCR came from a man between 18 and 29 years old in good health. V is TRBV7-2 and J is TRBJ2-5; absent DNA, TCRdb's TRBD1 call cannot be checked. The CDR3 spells CASARTGWQETQYF.